Described below is a single TCR beta chain sequence and its context. Its specificity is not known. The data stem from a study of cytomegalovirus exposure and HLA in healthy donors. General study points: A few chains linked to CMV were shown in vitro to be specific for CMV antigens.

The CDR3 has 12 amino acids. CDR1 SQVTM and CDR2 ANQGSEA come from the germline V gene. V lost 7 bases to trimming and J lost 4 bases; unmatched junction nucleotides: 6. Primers: 60 Vbeta forward and 13 Jbeta reverse. TCRdb's copy holds only in-frame clones and misses some; the assay was immunoSEQ multiplex PCR. This sample's table has tens of thousands of clones. The genes are TRBV29-1 and TRBJ1-2, with 7 positions matching TRBD1. The sequence was obtained from a female donor in good health and CMV-seropositive. The source material was PBMCs. Here the CDR3 reads CSAIEGAYGYTF. CDR3 DNA: TGCAGCGCCATAGAGGGGGCCTATGGCTACACCTTC.